A selection of T cell receptor beta chains follows, all from one sample in a study of CD8 T cells in ankylosing spondylitis. Each CDR3 protein is one row after TCRdb ran MiXCR on the 5' RACE reads. The profile shows some 270,000 distinct CDR3 sequences, around 32% of them singletons. Sequenced input: blood, either unsorted or a sorted T cell fraction (not recorded which). The receptors were sampled from a male donor with ankylosing spondylitis or in good health (not recorded which). Both conserved end residues are part of each CDR3. The D gene is left open where the match is weak. Size tells how often a clone was seen (once, few, many) or the class of an expanded clone, and some rows leave it out.

TGTGCCAGCAGTGGGGAAAGCCATGAGCAGTTCTTC | CASSGESHEQFF | few | . | TRBJ2-1 | TRBV27
TGTGCCAGCAGCGACAGCGGCAACACTGAAGCTTTCTTT | CASSDSGNTEAFF | . | . | TRBJ1-1 | TRBV12-3/TRBV12-4
TGCAGTGCTAGGGTGGGCGGGGGGCCCTCTGGGGCCAACGTCCTGACTTTC | CSARVGGGPSGANVLTF | . | TRBD2 | TRBJ2-6 | TRBV20-1
TGTGCCATCAGTGAGAACAAGGGGGCGGGCTATGGCTACACCTTC | CAISENKGAGYGYTF | few | TRBD1 | TRBJ1-2 | TRBV10-3
TGTGCCAGCAGTTTTCTGGGCGAGACTAATTCACCCCTCCACTTT | CASSFLGETNSPLHF | few | . | TRBJ1-6 | TRBV27
TGTGCCAGCAGCCCGAGGGGTCTCGGGCAGGCTGAAGCTTTCTTT | CASSPRGLGQAEAFF | . | . | TRBJ1-1 | TRBV11-1
TGTGCCAGCAGCTTAAAGGGACAGGGGGCAAATCAGCCCCAGCATTTT | CASSLKGQGANQPQHF | . | TRBD1 | TRBJ1-5 | TRBV7-3
TGTGCCAGCAGCCCCCACCGACTAGCATCCCTGAATGAGCAGTTCTTC | CASSPHRLASLNEQFF | . | TRBD2 | TRBJ2-1 | TRBV9
TGTGCCAGCAGTTCCGGGACAAACATCGGGAATGAGCAGTTCTTC | CASSSGTNIGNEQFF | . | . | TRBJ2-1 | TRBV27
TGTGCCAGCAGCGGGGGTAACTCCTACAATGAGCAGTTCTTC | CASSGGNSYNEQFF | few | . | TRBJ2-1 | TRBV6-4
TGCGCCAGCAGCTTGGGACCGCCTTTGAACGAGCAGTACTTC | CASSLGPPLNEQYF | . | . | TRBJ2-7 | TRBV5-1
TGTGCCATCAGCGATCGCGGACAGAACACTGAAGCTTTCTTT | CAISDRGQNTEAFF | . | . | TRBJ1-1 | TRBV10-3
TGTGCCAGCAGCAAACTCCGGGACAGCTACGAGCAGTACTTC | CASSKLRDSYEQYF | many | TRBD1 | TRBJ2-7 | TRBV6-1
TGCAGCGTTGAACGGGGGGTCTATGGCTACACCTTC | CSVERGVYGYTF | . | . | TRBJ1-2 | TRBV29-1
TGTGCCAGCAGTTTATTAGGGACCACCTACAATGAGCAGTTCTTC | CASSLLGTTYNEQFF | once | . | TRBJ2-1 | TRBV27
TGCAGCGTTCTCGGGGCGGCATACGAGCAGTACTTC | CSVLGAAYEQYF | . | . | TRBJ2-7 | TRBV29-1
TGTGCCAGCAGTTACTCGATAGCTTTTGGAAACACCATATATTTT | CASSYSIAFGNTIYF | . | . | TRBJ1-3 | TRBV6-5
TGCGCCAGCAGCCTGGACAGGTCCCCAGATACGCAGTATTTT | CASSLDRSPDTQYF | . | TRBD1 | TRBJ2-3 | TRBV5-1
TGCAGTGCTAGAGATTTTTCCTCTGGGGCCAACGTCCTGACTTTC | CSARDFSSGANVLTF | few | . | TRBJ2-6 | TRBV20-1
TGCAGCGTTGCCGGGACAGGGGGTTTCTATGAGCAGTTCTTC | CSVAGTGGFYEQFF | . | TRBD1 | TRBJ2-1 | TRBV29-1
TGTGCCAGCAGCGTAGAGTCCGGTCACAATCAGCCCCAGCATTTT | CASSVESGHNQPQHF | . | . | TRBJ1-5 | TRBV9
TGTGCCAGCAGCCCAGGGGGATCAACTAATGAAAAACTGTTTTTT | CASSPGGSTNEKLFF | few | TRBD1 | TRBJ1-4 | TRBV6-1
TGTGCCAGCAGCAGAGCGGGGGATCGCACAGATACGCAGTATTTT | CASSRAGDRTDTQYF | . | TRBD2 | TRBJ2-3 | TRBV5-5
TGTGCCAGCTCAGGGGACAGCGAGCAGTACTTC | CASSGDSEQYF | . | TRBD1 | TRBJ2-7 | TRBV18
TGCAGTGCCCAATCAGCGGGGGGGATGGATACGCAGTATTTT | CSAQSAGGMDTQYF | few | TRBD2 | TRBJ2-3 | TRBV20-1
TGCAGTGCTAGAGAAGATAGCGGGGGGTACAACGAGCAGTACTTC | CSAREDSGGYNEQYF | . | TRBD2 | TRBJ2-7 | TRBV20-1
TGTGCCAGCAGTCCCTGGACGCTGAACACCGGGGAGCTGTTTTTT | CASSPWTLNTGELFF | . | . | TRBJ2-2 | TRBV27
TGTGCCAGCAGTTACGCGGGTGCAACGAGCGAGCAGTTCTTC | CASSYAGATSEQFF | . | . | TRBJ2-1 | TRBV6-5
TGCAGCGTCCGGAATGACAATCTAGAGTACTTC | CSVRNDNLEYF | many | . | TRBJ2-4 | TRBV29-1
TGCAGTGCTACCTCGAGGACAGGGGGTAGCTATGGCTACACCTTC | CSATSRTGGSYGYTF | . | TRBD1 | TRBJ1-2 | TRBV20-1
TGTGCCAGCAGTACCGGGGACAGGGGGGGTAATGAGCAGTTCTTC | CASSTGDRGGNEQFF | . | TRBD1 | TRBJ2-1 | TRBV12-3/TRBV12-4
TGTGCCAGCAGCGCCAGCATCTACCAAGAGACCCAGTACTTC | CASSASIYQETQYF | . | . | TRBJ2-5 | TRBV5-5
TGCAGTGCTAGAACAGGGACAGGGGGGTACTACGAGCAGTACTTC | CSARTGTGGYYEQYF | . | TRBD1 | TRBJ2-7 | TRBV20-1
TGTGCCATCAGCGAGACAGGCCGAGAAGGCTACACCTTC | CAISETGREGYTF | . | . | TRBJ1-2 | TRBV10-3
TGTGCCAGCAGTGAAGCGTGGGGGGACACCTTC | CASSEAWGDTF | few | . | TRBJ1-2 | TRBV6-1
TGCAGTGCTAGAGATAGGCGACAGGTTCGCTCCTACGAGCAGTACTTC | CSARDRRQVRSYEQYF | many | . | TRBJ2-7 | TRBV20-1
TGTGCCAGCAGTTTGAACTCACTAGGCCACGAGCAGTACTTC | CASSLNSLGHEQYF | . | . | TRBJ2-7 | TRBV12-3/TRBV12-4
TGCAGTGCTAGTGGAGCTGAGTATACGCAGTATTTT | CSASGAEYTQYF | few | . | TRBJ2-3 | TRBV20-1
TGCAGCGTTGATTCTGGGGACAGCACCACCGGGGAGCTGTTTTTT | CSVDSGDSTTGELFF | few | TRBD1 | TRBJ2-2 | TRBV29-1
TGTGCCACCCAACAGGGACAGGGCTTCTACGAGCAGTACTTC | CATQQGQGFYEQYF | few | TRBD1 | TRBJ2-7 | TRBV10-3
TGTGCCAGCAGTTTTCTAGGACAGGCCGGCTACACCTTC | CASSFLGQAGYTF | . | TRBD1 | TRBJ1-2 | TRBV12-3/TRBV12-4
TGTGCCAGCAGCCCGCGGATCAGCTCCTACGAGCAGTACTTC | CASSPRISSYEQYF | . | . | TRBJ2-7 | TRBV7-2
TGTGCCATCAGTGAGTCGGACGGGGAAGAGACCCAGTACTTC | CAISESDGEETQYF | few | . | TRBJ2-5 | TRBV10-3
TGTGCCATCAGTGAGTCTAGGCAGCTCTCAGAGACCCAGTACTTC | CAISESRQLSETQYF | many | . | TRBJ2-5 | TRBV10-3
TGCAGTGCTTTCGATAGCGGGGGGGCCAACAATGAGCAGTTCTTC | CSAFDSGGANNEQFF | . | TRBD2 | TRBJ2-1 | TRBV20-1
TGTGCCAGCCGGGTGTCCGATACGCAGTATTTT | CASRVSDTQYF | few | . | TRBJ2-3 | TRBV6-5
TGTGCCATCAGTGATCAAAATTCCCCCTACGAGCAGTACTTC | CAISDQNSPYEQYF | . | . | TRBJ2-7 | TRBV10-3
TGCAGCGTTGAAGTAGGGGGGGGAGATACGCAGTATTTT | CSVEVGGGDTQYF | . | . | TRBJ2-3 | TRBV29-1
TGTGCCAGCAGTGAACAAGTTACCTACGAGCAGTACTTC | CASSEQVTYEQYF | few | . | TRBJ2-7 | TRBV6-1